The source of this T cell receptor (beta chain) is a study of blood T cells in healthy people across ages. Study observations and caveats: The lack of PBMC sorting stopped any conclusive naive versus antigen-experienced comparison. The unknown donor CMV status may have confounded expanded clonotype changes. Whereas aged donors had fewer naive CD4+ cells, long-lived donors had more of them and higher diversity.

This CDR3 region has 14 residues. Germline V gene sequence: CDR1 SEHNR, CDR2 FQNEAQ (reference sequence). It was with a sample-barcoded 5' primer and a J-beta primer mix that a second PCR of roughly 6 to 11 cycles was run. Paired-end reads containing CDR3 totaled no fewer than 3 million for each sample. One entry per CDR3 protein, called by TCRdb with MiXCR from the 5' RACE reads. The data show about 1.4 million distinct CDR3 sequences, roughly 59% seen once. This clonotype was counted once. The antigen is unknown. Sequencing used blood. The chain uses TRBV7-9 and TRBJ2-5, with D maybe TRBD2 (5 bases). Judging by the DNA end, TRBJ2-7 fits better; the J call may be wrong. The clonotype was recovered from a man younger than 30 in good health. CDR3 sequence reads: CASSLADGDYEQYF. In DNA, the CDR3 is TGTGCCAGCAGCTTAGCGGACGGGGACTACGAGCAGTACTTC.